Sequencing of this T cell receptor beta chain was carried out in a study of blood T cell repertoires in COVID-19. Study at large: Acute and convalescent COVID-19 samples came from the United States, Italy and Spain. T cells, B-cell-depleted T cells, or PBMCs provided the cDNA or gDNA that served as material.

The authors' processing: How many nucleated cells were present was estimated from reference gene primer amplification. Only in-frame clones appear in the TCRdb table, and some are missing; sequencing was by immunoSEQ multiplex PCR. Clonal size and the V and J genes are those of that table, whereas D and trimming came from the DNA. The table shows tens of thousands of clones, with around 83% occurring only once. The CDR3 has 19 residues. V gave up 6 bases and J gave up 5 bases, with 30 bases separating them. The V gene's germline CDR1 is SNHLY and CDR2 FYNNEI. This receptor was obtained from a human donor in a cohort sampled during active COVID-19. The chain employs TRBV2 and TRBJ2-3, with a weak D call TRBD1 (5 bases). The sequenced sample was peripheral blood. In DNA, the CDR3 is TGTGCCAGCAGACACCCAGGAATCCCCGTCTTACAGGACCAAGATACGCAGTATTTT. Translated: CASRHPGIPVLQDQDTQYF.